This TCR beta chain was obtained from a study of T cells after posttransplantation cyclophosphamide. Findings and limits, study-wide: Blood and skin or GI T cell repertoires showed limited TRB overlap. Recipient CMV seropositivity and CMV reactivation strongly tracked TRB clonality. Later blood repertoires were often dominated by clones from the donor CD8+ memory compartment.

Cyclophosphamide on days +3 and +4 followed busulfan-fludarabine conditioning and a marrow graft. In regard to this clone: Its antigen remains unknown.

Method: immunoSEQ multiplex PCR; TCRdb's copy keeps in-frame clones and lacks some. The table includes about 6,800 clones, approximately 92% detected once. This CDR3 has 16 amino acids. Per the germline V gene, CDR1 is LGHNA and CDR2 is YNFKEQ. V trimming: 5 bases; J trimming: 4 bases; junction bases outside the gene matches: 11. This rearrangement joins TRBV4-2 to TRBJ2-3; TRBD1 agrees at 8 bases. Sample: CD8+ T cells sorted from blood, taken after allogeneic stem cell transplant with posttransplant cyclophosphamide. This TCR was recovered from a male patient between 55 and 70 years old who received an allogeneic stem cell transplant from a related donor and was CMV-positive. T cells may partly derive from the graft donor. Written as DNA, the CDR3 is TGTGCCAGCAGCGCCAGGCCCGGACAGGGCCCAGATACGCAGTATTTT. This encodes CASSARPGQGPDTQYF.